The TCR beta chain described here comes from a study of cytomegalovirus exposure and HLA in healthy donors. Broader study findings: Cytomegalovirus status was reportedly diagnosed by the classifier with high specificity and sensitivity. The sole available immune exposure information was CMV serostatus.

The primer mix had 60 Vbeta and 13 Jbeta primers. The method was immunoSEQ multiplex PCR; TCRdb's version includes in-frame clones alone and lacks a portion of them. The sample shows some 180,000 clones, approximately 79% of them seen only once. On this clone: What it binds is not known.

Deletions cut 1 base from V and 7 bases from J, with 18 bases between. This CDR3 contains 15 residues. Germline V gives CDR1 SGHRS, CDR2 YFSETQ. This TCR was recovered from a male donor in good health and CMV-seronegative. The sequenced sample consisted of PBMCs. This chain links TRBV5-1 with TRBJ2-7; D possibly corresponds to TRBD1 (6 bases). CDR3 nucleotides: TGCGCCAGCAGCTTGACAGGGAGCTTTTCTGTGGAGCAGTACTTC. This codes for CASSLTGSFSVEQYF. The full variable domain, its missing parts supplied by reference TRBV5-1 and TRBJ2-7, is KAGVTQTPRYLIKTRGQQVTLSCSPISGHRSVSWYQQTPGQGLQFLFEYFSETQRNKGNFPGRFSGRQFSNSRSEMNVSTLELGDSALYLCASSLTGSFSVEQYFGPGTRLTVT.